Presented here are 24 T cell receptor beta chains from one specimen sequenced in a study of T cell responses to AZD1222 COVID-19 vaccine. Sequenced by immunoSEQ multiplex PCR; TCRdb stores in-frame clones only, minus some. The table shows around 110,000 clones, with more than 75% occurring only once. Sequences were derived from peripheral blood, sampled on day 0 of AZD1222 vaccination. The receptors stem from an adult in good health.

The chain combines TRBV12-3 or TRBV12-4 with TRBJ1-1; D uncertain. CDR3 length: 13 residues. The V and J ends lost 3 bases and 1 base respectively, with 6 bases between them. The CDR3 reads CASSFNPNTEAFF. For the CDR3, the DNA is TGTGCCAGCAGTTTCAACCCGAACACTGAAGCTTTCTTT.

The J gene is TRBJ1-5, the V gene TRBV5-1; TRBD1 agrees at 8 bases. This CDR3 is built from 16 residues. In germline, CDR1 is SGHRS, CDR2 YFSETQ. Losses at the gene ends were 4 bases for V and 2 bases for J; bases not matched to a gene: 8. CDR3 protein: CASSPTGDAGNQPQHF. The CDR3 nucleotides are TGCGCCAGCAGCCCGACAGGGGATGCGGGCAATCAGCCCCAGCATTTT.

CDR3 sequence (DNA): TGTGCCAGTAGTATAGCCAGACTAACCCACGAGAATGAGCAGTTCTTC. Translation gives CASSIARLTHENEQFF. The V gene is TRBV19, the J gene TRBJ2-1, with D possibly matching TRBD2 (5 bases). Deletions cut 1 base from V and 7 bases from J, with 17 bases between. Germline V gene data show CDR1 as LNHDA and CDR2 as SQIVND (reference sequence). This CDR3 has 16 amino acids.

This chain links TRBV19 with TRBJ1-2, with D perhaps matching TRBD1 (5 bases). CDR1 and CDR2 (germline): LNHDA, SQIVND (reference sequence). Trimming took 8 bases from V and 4 from J, leaving 14 bases between them. The CDR3 totals 13 residues. The CDR3 spells CASAGGVSYGYTF. CDR3 bases: TGTGCCAGTGCTGGGGGGGTTAGCTATGGCTACACCTTC. Supplemented by reference TRBV19 and TRBJ1-2, the full variable domain reads DGGITQSPKYLFRKEGQNVTLSCEQNLNHDAMYWYRQDPGQGLRLIYYSQIVNDFQKGDIAEGYSVSREKKESFPLTVTSAQKNPTAFYLCASAGGVSYGYTFGSGTRLTVV.

This chain connects TRBV6-1 to TRBJ1-1; D is unresolved. V was shortened by 2 bases and J by 1 base, with 8 bases between the two germline ends. Germline V gene lookup returns CDR1 MNHNS and CDR2 SASEGT. The CDR3 runs to 14 residues. CDR3 protein: CASSEPGRNTEAFF. CDR3 coding DNA: TGTGCCAGCAGTGAACCCGGGAGGAACACTGAAGCTTTCTTT.

CDR3 protein: CASSRFSGDSAYEQYF. CDR3 DNA sequence: TGTGCCAGCAGTCGCTTTTCAGGGGACTCTGCCTACGAGCAGTACTTC. V is TRBV27 and J is TRBJ2-7; perhaps D is TRBD1 or TRBD2 (6 bases each). The CDR3 totals 16 residues. Trimming removed 5 bases from V and 2 bases from J, with 19 bases in between. Looked up from germline, CDR1 is MNHEY and CDR2 is SMNVEV (reference sequence).

The V and J genes are TRBV13 and TRBJ1-6; D is unresolved. Germline V CDR1 and CDR2: PRHDT, FYEKMQ (reference sequence). V was trimmed by 4 bases and J by 7 bases, leaving 2 bases between them. The length of the CDR3 is 11 residues. DNA of the CDR3: TGTGCCAGCAGCTACAATTCACCCCTCCACTTT. Its protein is CASSYNSPLHF.

The chain recombines TRBV15 with TRBJ1-5, with a possible D match to TRBD1 (6 bases). CDR3 length: 15 residues. From germline, CDR1 is LNHNV and CDR2 YYDKDF (reference sequence). Trimming stripped 2 bases from V and 4 bases from J, with 12 bases between. Here the CDR3 reads CATSRQGPGNQPQHF. The CDR3 DNA sequence: TGTGCCACCAGCAGACAGGGGCCGGGGAATCAGCCCCAGCATTTT.

This clone was found once. The chain joins TRBV2 to TRBJ1-2, with unresolved D. The CDR3 spans 14 residues. With 6 bases removed from V and 4 bases from J, the gap between germline ends came to 15 bases. Germline values: CDR1 SNHLY, CDR2 FYNNEI. CDR3 DNA: TGTGCCAGCAGAAGCCCCCACGGCGGCTATGGCTACACCTTC. Translating gives CASRSPHGGYGYTF. The full variable domain, its missing parts supplied by reference TRBV2 and TRBJ1-2, is EPEVTQTPSHQVTQMGQEVILRCVPISNHLYFYWYRQILGQKVEFLVSFYNNEISEKSEIFDDQFSVERPDGSNFTLKIRSTKLEDSAMYFCASRSPHGGYGYTFGSGTRLTVV.

The chain's CDR3 is CASSLSGGSYEQYF. The CDR3 coding sequence is TGTGCCAGCAGCTTATCCGGGGGCTCCTACGAGCAGTACTTC. This rearrangement joins TRBV7-8 to TRBJ2-7, with D perhaps TRBD2 (6 bases). Germline CDR1 reads SGHVS; CDR2 reads FQNEAQ. V lost 2 bases and J lost 0, with 8 bases in between. The CDR3 has 14 residues.

The gene calls are TRBV24-1 and TRBJ1-5; TRBD1 agrees at 7 bases. The CDR3 runs 12 residues. In germline, CDR1 is KGHDR, CDR2 SFDVKD. Trimming took 9 bases from V and 2 from J; bases not matched to a gene: 0. The CDR3 reads CATGQGNQPQHF. As DNA, the CDR3 is TGTGCCACCGGACAGGGCAATCAGCCCCAGCATTTT.

The chain employs TRBV6-5 and TRBJ2-3, with TRBD1 matching 11 bases. This CDR3 is built from 15 residues. Unmatched junction bases numbered 0, after V lost 0 bases and J lost 4 bases. Per the germline V gene, CDR1 is MNHEY and CDR2 is SVGAGI. CDR3 in DNA: TGTGCCAGCAGTTACTCGGGACAGGGGGCAGATACGCAGTATTTT. Residues: CASSYSGQGADTQYF.

The rearrangement joins TRBV29-1 to TRBJ1-1; no clear D. V lost 0 bases, J lost 14 bases, and 13 bases lay in between. In germline, CDR1 is SQVTM, CDR2 ANQGSEA. CDR3 length: 11 amino acids. The CDR3 loop is CSVEEGTGIFF. The DNA for the CDR3 is TGCAGCGTTGAAGAGGGTACCGGGATATTCTTT.

This chain uses TRBV29-1 with TRBJ2-7; D is ambiguous. The CDR3 is 13 amino acids. The germline CDR1 and CDR2 sequences are SQVTM and ANQGSEA. Trimming shortened V by 8 bases and J by 2 bases, and 16 bases separated the two germline ends. The CDR3 region is CSTMDDLAYEQYF. The DNA for the CDR3 is TGCAGCACGATGGACGACTTAGCCTACGAGCAGTACTTC.

The J gene is TRBJ1-2, the V gene TRBV4-2; no clear D gene. The CDR3 is made up of 13 amino acids. Germline V CDR1 and CDR2: LGHNA, YNFKEQ. V was cut by 1 base and J by 4 bases, with 7 bases left in between. This chain's CDR3 is CASSQVNGYGYTF. The CDR3 nucleotides read TGTGCCAGCAGCCAAGTGAACGGCTATGGCTACACCTTC.

In regard to this clone: This same CDR3 is encoded by further DNA sequences in the sample. The chain employs TRBV5-1 and TRBJ2-7, with 9 nucleotides matching TRBD2. This CDR3 comprises 14 residues. V shed 0 bases, J shed 4 bases, and the junction held 2 bases outside the gene matches. The germline V gene has CDR1 SGHRS and CDR2 YFSETQ. The CDR3 DNA follows: TGCGCCAGCAGCTTGGGAGCGGGAGGTTACGAGCAGTACTTC. Amino acids: CASSLGAGGYEQYF.

This clone was detected once. The chain recombines TRBV7-9 with TRBJ2-4; no definite D call. Looked up from germline, CDR1 is SEHNR and CDR2 is FQNEAQ (reference sequence). This CDR3 spans 15 amino acids. V was clipped by 2 bases and J by 1 base, with 9 bases between them. The CDR3 DNA reads as TGTGCCAGCAGCTTAAGAAGTAGGGCCAAAAACATTCAGTACTTC. It codes for CASSLRSRAKNIQYF. The whole variable domain, remainder taken from reference TRBV7-9 and TRBJ2-4, is DTGVSQNPRHKITKRGQNVTFRCDPISEHNRLYWYRQTLGQGPEFLTYFQNEAQLEKSRLLSDRFSAERPKGSFSTLEIQRTEQGDSAMYLCASSLRSRAKNIQYFGAGTRLSVL.

The gene calls are TRBV7-6 and TRBJ2-2; 7 nucleotides align to TRBD2. The length of the CDR3 is 19 residues. Trimming took 0 bases from V and 1 from J; bases not matched to a gene: 11. Per germline, CDR1 SGHVS and CDR2 FNYEAQ. CDR3 nucleotides: TGTGCCAGCAGCTTAGCCCACGTCTCTGGCGGGGGGAACACCGGGGAGCTGTTTTTT. This gives the protein CASSLAHVSGGGNTGELFF.

The genes are TRBV6-1 and TRBJ2-6, with D uncertain. Germline assignment: CDR1 MNHNS and CDR2 SASEGT. The CDR3 length is 15 residues. V was cut by 1 base and J by 0 bases, with 4 bases left in between. As DNA, the CDR3 is TGTGCCAGCAGTGAAGGGGTCTCTGGGGCCAACGTCCTGACTTTC. It specifies CASSEGVSGANVLTF.

This chain connects TRBV19 to TRBJ2-7, with 8 nucleotides matching TRBD2. V dropped 7 bases and J dropped 3; count of bases not matched to a gene: 11. This CDR3 spans 15 amino acids. Per the germline V gene, CDR1 is LNHDA and CDR2 is SQIVND (reference sequence). The CDR3 coding sequence is TGTGCCAGTACCCCAAGCGGGAGTGGGATCTACGAGCAGTACTTC. Residues: CASTPSGSGIYEQYF.

The rearrangement links TRBV7-9 to TRBJ1-1, with D uncertain. The CDR3 runs to 16 residues. The germline gives CDR1 SEHNR, CDR2 FQNEAQ (reference sequence). Trimming took 3 bases from V and 0 from J, leaving 14 bases between them. The CDR3 nucleotides read TGTGCCAGCAGCTTTCCCATCAGTGTGATGAACACTGAAGCTTTCTTT. Translated: CASSFPISVMNTEAFF.

The rearrangement joins TRBV6-1 to TRBJ1-3; D is undetermined. Germline assignment: CDR1 MNHNS and CDR2 SASEGT. CDR3 size: 14 residues. The V gene lost 0 bases and the J gene lost 6 bases, with 9 bases spanning the gap. The CDR3 DNA reads as TGTGCCAGCAGTGAAGCAGGGAGATTAAACACCATATATTTT. Translated, it gives CASSEAGRLNTIYF.

V gene TRBV28 combines with J gene TRBJ2-5, with unresolved D. With 7 bases removed from V and 7 bases from J, the gap between germline ends came to 13 bases. CDR3 length: 12 amino acids. The germline V gene encodes CDR1 MDHEN and CDR2 SYDVKM. Here the CDR3 reads CASTPTVGTQYF. The DNA for the CDR3 is TGTGCCAGCACACCCACGGTGGGGACCCAGTACTTC.

This clone was counted a single time. CDR3 coding DNA: TGTGCCACCAGTATCGGAACATTCTATGGCTACACCTTC. Its protein is CATSIGTFYGYTF. This chain uses TRBV24-1 with TRBJ1-2; D is unclear. CDR3 length: 13 residues. V lost 6 bases to trimming and J lost 4 bases, with 11 bases between them. Germline V gene lookup returns CDR1 KGHDR and CDR2 SFDVKD.